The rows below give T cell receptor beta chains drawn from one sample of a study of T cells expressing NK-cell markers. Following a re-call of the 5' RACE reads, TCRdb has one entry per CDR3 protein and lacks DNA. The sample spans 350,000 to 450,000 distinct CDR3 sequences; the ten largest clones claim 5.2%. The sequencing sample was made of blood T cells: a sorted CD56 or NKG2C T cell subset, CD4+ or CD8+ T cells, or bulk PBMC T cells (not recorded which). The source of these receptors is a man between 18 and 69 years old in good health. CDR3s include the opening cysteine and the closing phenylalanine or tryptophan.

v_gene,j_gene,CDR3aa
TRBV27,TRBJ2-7,CASITGRGEQYF
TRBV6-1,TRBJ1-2,CASRPRPWAGGYTF
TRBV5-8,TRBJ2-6,CASSLALSSSGANVLTF
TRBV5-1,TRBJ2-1,CASSFGETGNNEQFF
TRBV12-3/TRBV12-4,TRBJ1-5,CASISGTSNQPQHF
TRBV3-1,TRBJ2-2,CASSLGLAGMNTGELFF
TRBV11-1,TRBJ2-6,CASSLTGQGATGANVLTF
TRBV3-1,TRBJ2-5,CASSQGLAGVQETQYF
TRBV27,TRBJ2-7,CASSLKWVSSYEQYF
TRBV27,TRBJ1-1,CASRTSRAPEAFF
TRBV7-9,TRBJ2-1,CALPRKGEQFF
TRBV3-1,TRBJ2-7,CASSLTLGLAGGSYEQYF
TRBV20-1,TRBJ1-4,CSVGPGQGNEKLFF
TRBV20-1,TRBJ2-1,CSVRDGSFWNEQFF
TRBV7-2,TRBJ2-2,CASSSKRGATGELFF
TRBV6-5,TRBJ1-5,CASSYARTTGPQHF
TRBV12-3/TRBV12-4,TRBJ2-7,CASSLAGTNRAGEQYF
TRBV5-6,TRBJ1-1,CASSLVRRIENAEAFF
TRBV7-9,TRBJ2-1,CASSGSNNEQFF
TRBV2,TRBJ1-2,CASSEAGTVYGFGGYTF
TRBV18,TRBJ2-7,CASSFDRTLSYEQYF